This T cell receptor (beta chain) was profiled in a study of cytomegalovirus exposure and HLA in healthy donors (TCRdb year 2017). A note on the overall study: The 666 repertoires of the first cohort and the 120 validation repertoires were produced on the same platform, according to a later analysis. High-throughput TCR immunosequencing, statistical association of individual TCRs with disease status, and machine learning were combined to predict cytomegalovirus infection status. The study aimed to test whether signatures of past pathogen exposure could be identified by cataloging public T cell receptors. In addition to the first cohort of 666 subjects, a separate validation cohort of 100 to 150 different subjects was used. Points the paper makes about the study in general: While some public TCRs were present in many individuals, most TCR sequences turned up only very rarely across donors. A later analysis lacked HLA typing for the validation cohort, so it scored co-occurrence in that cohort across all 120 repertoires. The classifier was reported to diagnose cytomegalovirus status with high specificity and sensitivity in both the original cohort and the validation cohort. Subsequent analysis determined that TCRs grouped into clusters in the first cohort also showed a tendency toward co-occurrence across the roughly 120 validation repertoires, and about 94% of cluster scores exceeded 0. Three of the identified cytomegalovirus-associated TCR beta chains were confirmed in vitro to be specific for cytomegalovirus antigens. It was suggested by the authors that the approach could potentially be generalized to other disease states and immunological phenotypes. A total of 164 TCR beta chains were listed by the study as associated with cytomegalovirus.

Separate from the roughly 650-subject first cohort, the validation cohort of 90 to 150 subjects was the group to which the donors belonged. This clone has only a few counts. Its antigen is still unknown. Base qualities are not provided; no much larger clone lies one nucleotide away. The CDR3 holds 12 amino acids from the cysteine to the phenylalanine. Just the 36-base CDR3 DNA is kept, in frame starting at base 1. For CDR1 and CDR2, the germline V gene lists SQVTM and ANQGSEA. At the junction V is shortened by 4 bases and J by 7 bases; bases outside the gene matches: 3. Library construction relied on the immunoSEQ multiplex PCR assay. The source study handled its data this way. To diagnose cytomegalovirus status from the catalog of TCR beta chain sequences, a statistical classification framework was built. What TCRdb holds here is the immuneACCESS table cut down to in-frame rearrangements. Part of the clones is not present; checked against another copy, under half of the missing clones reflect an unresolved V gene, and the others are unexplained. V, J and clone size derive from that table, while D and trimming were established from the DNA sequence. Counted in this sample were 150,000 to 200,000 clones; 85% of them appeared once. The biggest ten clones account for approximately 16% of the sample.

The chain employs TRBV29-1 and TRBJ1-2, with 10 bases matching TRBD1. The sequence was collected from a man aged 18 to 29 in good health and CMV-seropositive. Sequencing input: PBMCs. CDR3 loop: CSVVGQGPGYTF. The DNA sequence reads TGCAGCGTTGTGGGACAGGGGCCTGGCTACACCTTC. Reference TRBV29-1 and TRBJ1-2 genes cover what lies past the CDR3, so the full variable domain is SAVISQKPSRDICQRGTSLTIQCQVDSQVTMMFWYRQQPGQSLTLIATANQGSEATYESGFVIDKFPISRPNLTFSTLTVSNMSPEDSSIYLCSVVGQGPGYTFGSGTRLTVV.